Many counts were recorded for the clone carrying this TCR beta chain. Its specificity is not known. One entry per CDR3 protein results from TCRdb running MiXCR on the 5' RACE reads. The data contain around 330,000 distinct CDR3 sequences, more than 9% of them singletons. CDR1 is SGHRS and CDR2 is YFSETQ in the germline V gene. V lost 5 bases, J lost 1 base, and 7 bases lay in between. The CDR3 is made up of 13 amino acids. These data are taken from a study of CD8 T cells in ankylosing spondylitis. General study findings and limits: Prior literature has documented some motif variants in synovial fluid and blood from reactive arthritis. Disease-linked clones bore a CD8+ phenotype, appearing relatively rarely in peripheral blood. A motif of roughly 8 highly homologous TCR beta variants was seen as apparently characteristic of ankylosing spondylitis blood.

This chain uses TRBV5-1 with TRBJ1-5; D uncertain. Sequencing used blood, either unsorted or a sorted T cell fraction (not recorded which). This TCR was sampled from a female donor with ankylosing spondylitis or in good health (not recorded which). The CDR3 region has the DNA TGCGCCAGCAGTTGGGCCAGCAATCAGCCCCAGCATTTT. Encoded protein: CASSWASNQPQHF.